The 23 T cell receptor beta chains in this list originate from one sample, sequenced in a study of PD-L1 blockade in urothelial cancer (dated by TCRdb to about 2017). Libraries came from the immunoSEQ multiplex PCR assay. Imported from immuneACCESS, the table was reduced by TCRdb to in-frame sequences with V and J called. These copies leave out some clones; in studies compared against another copy, an unresolved V gene accounts for under half, and the cause of the remainder is not known. Across this sample there are about 87,000 clones, with approximately 88% seen only once. The top ten clones comprise 0.85% to 1% of the sample. Read against the paper, the sample's time point label means: pretreatment peripheral blood. This sample comprised PBMCs, obtained around atezolizumab (anti-PD-L1) treatment. The receptors were sampled from a woman over 75 with urothelial cancer.

The chain is built from TRBV5-1 and TRBJ2-1; no reliable D call. CDR1 is SGHRS, CDR2 YFSETQ, per germline. With 4 bases removed from V and 2 bases from J, the gap between germline ends came to 7 bases. This CDR3 is built from 13 residues. Written as DNA, the CDR3 is TGCGCCAGCAGCCCTACCACCTACAATGAGCAGTTCTTC. Translated, it gives CASSPTTYNEQFF.

V usage is TRBV7-7 and J usage is TRBJ2-1, with TRBD2 identical over 10 bases. This CDR3 spans 14 amino acids. Germline CDR1 reads SSHAT; CDR2 reads FNYEAQ (reference sequence). J gave up 8 bases and V 1 base, and 2 bases lay outside the gene matches. CDR3 region: CASSLGGTSDEQFF. The DNA for the CDR3 is TGTGCCAGCAGCTTAGGTGGGACTAGCGATGAGCAGTTCTTC.

The genes are TRBV2 and TRBJ2-7; 10 bases match TRBD2. This CDR3 region has 15 residues. Unmatched junction bases numbered 7, after V lost 2 bases and J lost 6 bases. Per the germline V gene, CDR1 is SNHLY and CDR2 is FYNNEI. Here the CDR3 DNA reads TGTGCCAGCAGTGAACAGCGGGAGGGCCTCAGCGAGCAGTACTTC. Translating it yields CASSEQREGLSEQYF.

This chain uses TRBV7-2 with TRBJ2-5; 8 positions agree with TRBD2. The length of the CDR3 is 16 residues. CDR1 is SGHTA, CDR2 FQGNSA, per germline. Trimming took 5 bases from V and 4 from J; bases not matched to a gene: 12. In DNA form, the CDR3 reads TGTGCCAGCAGCCCCCCGTTCGGGAGGGCGGGAGAGACCCAGTACTTC. The encoded protein is CASSPPFGRAGETQYF.

The chain links TRBV25-1 to TRBJ2-7; a weak D match, TRBD2 (5 bases). CDR3 length: 17 residues. CDR1 is MGHDK and CDR2 is SYGVNS in the germline V gene. Trimming shortened V by 4 bases and J by 0 bases, and 19 bases separated the two germline ends. The chain's CDR3 is CASSATKEAASSYEQYF. CDR3 DNA: TGTGCCAGCAGTGCCACTAAGGAGGCAGCGAGCTCCTACGAGCAGTACTTC.

The chain joins TRBV25-1 to TRBJ1-1, with 8 bases lining up with TRBD1. V gave up 7 bases and J gave up 8 bases; unmatched junction bases: 9. The CDR3 extends over 13 amino acids. CDR1 and CDR2 from the germline V gene are MGHDK and SYGVNS. CDR3 residues: CASTPLGDREAFF. Here the CDR3 DNA reads TGTGCCAGCACCCCCCTCGGGGACAGGGAAGCTTTCTTT.

The chain recombines TRBV6-1 with TRBJ2-7, with D possibly TRBD1 on 5 matching bases. V lost 2 bases and J 2 bases, leaving 19 bases between the germline ends. Germline CDR1 MNHNS, CDR2 SASEGT. The CDR3 has 17 residues. The CDR3 spells CASSEYPPALGAYEQYF. CDR3 sequence (DNA): TGTGCCAGCAGTGAATACCCCCCCGCCTTAGGGGCCTACGAGCAGTACTTC.

The rearrangement uses TRBV7-3 and TRBJ2-6; 11 bases are a match to TRBD1. Germline V lookup: CDR1 SGHTA, CDR2 FQGTGA. The V gene end was trimmed by 5 bases and the J gene end by 2 bases; junction bases not matched to a gene: 5. This CDR3 has 17 amino acids. The CDR3 region is CASSPGTGGTGANVLTF. CDR3 sequence (DNA): TGTGCCAGCAGCCCCGGGACAGGGGGGACTGGGGCCAACGTCCTGACTTTC.

The V call is TRBV11-2, the J call TRBJ2-7; 10 positions match TRBD1. Unmatched junction bases numbered 12, after V lost 3 bases and J lost 4 bases. CDR1 SGHAT and CDR2 FQNNGV come from the germline V gene. This CDR3 region has 17 residues. CDR3 protein: CASSFEGTGVKFYEQYF. As DNA, the CDR3 is TGTGCCAGCAGCTTCGAGGGGACAGGGGTAAAGTTTTACGAGCAGTACTTC.

The chain combines TRBV7-8 with TRBJ2-1; 9 positions match TRBD2. The germline V gene encodes CDR1 SGHVS and CDR2 FQNEAQ. V dropped 0 bases and J dropped 10; count of bases not matched to a gene: 7. This CDR3 spans 15 amino acids. CDR3 sequence: CASSLASVAGDEQFF. CDR3 sequence (DNA): TGTGCCAGCAGCTTAGCTTCGGTAGCGGGAGACGAGCAGTTCTTC.

J is TRBJ2-7 and V is TRBV11-2, with 9 bases matching TRBD1. CDR3 size: 17 residues. The germline V gene has CDR1 SGHAT and CDR2 FQNNGV. The J segment lost 0 bases and the V segment lost 3 bases, leaving 9 bases of the junction unmatched. CDR3 protein: CASSFSGQGTFSYEQYF. CDR3 bases: TGTGCCAGCAGCTTTTCCGGACAGGGGACCTTCTCCTACGAGCAGTACTTC.

The rearrangement joins TRBV7-2 to TRBJ2-7, with 7 positions matching TRBD2. The CDR3 loop spans 16 amino acids. V was pared by 4 bases and J by 7 bases, with 16 bases of the junction left unmatched. CDR1 is SGHTA and CDR2 is FQGNSA in the germline V gene. The CDR3: CASSSQRGAGAGEQYF. CDR3 coding DNA: TGTGCCAGCAGCTCGCAACGGGGTGCGGGAGCGGGGGAGCAGTACTTC.

The chain carries TRBV5-4 and TRBJ2-5, with D perhaps matching TRBD1 (5 bases). The CDR3 has 13 amino acids. From germline, CDR1 is SGHNT and CDR2 YYREEE (reference sequence). Deletions cut 4 bases from V and 5 bases from J, with 12 bases between. CDR3: CASSRGSAETQYF. The CDR3 DNA follows: TGTGCCAGCAGCAGGGGCTCGGCGGAGACCCAGTACTTC.

The V gene is TRBV19, the J gene TRBJ2-7; unclear D gene. The CDR3 is 13 residues long. Germline V gene lookup returns CDR1 LNHDA and CDR2 SQIVND (reference sequence). V was shortened by 5 bases and J by 2 bases, with 10 bases between the two germline ends. CDR3 in amino acids: CASSVQKTYEQYF. The CDR3 bases are TGTGCCAGTAGTGTACAGAAGACCTACGAGCAGTACTTC.

In its sample, this clone was seen a few times. This chain connects TRBV6-1 to TRBJ2-7; TRBD2 agrees at 9 bases. CDR1 MNHNS and CDR2 SASEGT come from the germline V gene. This CDR3 region has 14 residues. The ends lost 7 bases at V and 6 bases at J; junction bases unmatched: 10. In nucleotides, the CDR3 is TGTGCCAGCACCGAATTAGCGGGAGATGGCGAGCAGTACTTC. Translating it yields CASTELAGDGEQYF.

This sequence joins TRBV6-1 and TRBJ2-1, with D perhaps TRBD2 (5 bases). CDR1 is MNHNS, CDR2 SASEGT, per germline. This CDR3 region has 12 residues. Trimming took 6 bases from V and 9 from J, leaving 12 bases between them. The CDR3 protein is CASRESGAEQFF. In DNA, the CDR3 is TGTGCCAGCAGAGAGAGCGGCGCTGAGCAGTTCTTC.

The rearrangement links TRBV11-1 to TRBJ2-1; tentative D call: TRBD2 (5 bases). This CDR3 comprises 14 residues. Germline V gives CDR1 SGHAT, CDR2 FQDESV (reference sequence). V was pared by 0 bases and J by 6 bases, with 9 bases between. CDR3 nucleotide sequence: TGTGCCAGCAGCTTAGCGGCTAGCTTCAATGAGCAGTTCTTC. Translated: CASSLAASFNEQFF. Looking up the rest from reference TRBV11-1 and TRBJ2-1 gives the full variable domain: EAEVAQSPRYKITEKSQAVAFWCDPISGHATLYWYRQILGQGPELLVQFQDESVVDDSQLPKDRFSAERLKGVDSTLKIQPAELGDSAMYLCASSLAASFNEQFFGPGTRLTVL.

The rearrangement joins TRBV5-1 to TRBJ2-3, with D maybe TRBD2 (6 bases). Deletions cut 0 bases from V and 4 bases from J, with 15 bases between. This CDR3 region has 16 residues. Germline lookup yields CDR1 SGHRS and CDR2 YFSETQ. The CDR3 DNA reads as TGCGCCAGCAGCTTGGGGACGGGAGTCCGCGCAGATACGCAGTATTTT. Translating it yields CASSLGTGVRADTQYF.

The rearrangement joins TRBV9 to TRBJ2-6, with D uncertain. Germline V CDR1 and CDR2: SGDLS, YYNGEE. V lost 3 bases, J lost 0 bases, and 10 bases lay in between. This CDR3 region has 16 residues. CDR3 amino acids: CASSDELNSGANVLTF. The CDR3 bases are TGTGCCAGCAGCGACGAGCTTAACTCTGGGGCCAACGTCCTGACTTTC.

The rearrangement uses TRBV6-1 and TRBJ1-5, with a possible D match to TRBD1 (6 bases). V lost 6 bases to trimming and J lost 8 bases, with 14 bases between them. The germline V gene encodes CDR1 MNHNS and CDR2 SASEGT. The CDR3 is made up of 13 amino acids. CDR3 protein: CASRATGSKPQHF. CDR3 coding DNA: TGTGCCAGCAGGGCCACAGGGTCGAAGCCCCAGCATTTT.

The chain combines TRBV4-1 with TRBJ1-4, with 7 bases lining up with TRBD1. V shed 5 bases and J 4 bases; nucleotides not matched to a gene: 1. The germline V gene encodes CDR1 MGHRA and CDR2 YSYEKL. The CDR3 runs to 13 residues. The CDR3 here is CASSRQGNEKLFF. The CDR3 DNA sequence: TGCGCCAGCAGCAGACAGGGTAATGAAAAACTGTTTTTT.

In DNA form, the CDR3 reads TGTGCCAGCAGGCCCCCGGGGGGACTCTACTACGAGCAGTACTTC. This gives the protein CASRPPGGLYYEQYF. This rearrangement joins TRBV28 to TRBJ2-7; 7 bases align to TRBD2. This CDR3 comprises 15 residues. V lost 6 bases and J lost 3; bases outside the gene matches: 11. CDR1 and CDR2 from the germline V gene are MDHEN and SYDVKM.

V gene TRBV5-6 combines with J gene TRBJ2-3; 9 nucleotides align to TRBD1. This CDR3 has 15 residues. Per germline, CDR1 SGHDT and CDR2 YYEEEE. J gave up 8 bases and V 2 bases, and 9 bases lay outside the gene matches. The CDR3 loop is CASSFGTGSPGTQYF. CDR3 coding DNA: TGTGCCAGCAGCTTCGGGACAGGGTCGCCCGGTACGCAGTATTTT.